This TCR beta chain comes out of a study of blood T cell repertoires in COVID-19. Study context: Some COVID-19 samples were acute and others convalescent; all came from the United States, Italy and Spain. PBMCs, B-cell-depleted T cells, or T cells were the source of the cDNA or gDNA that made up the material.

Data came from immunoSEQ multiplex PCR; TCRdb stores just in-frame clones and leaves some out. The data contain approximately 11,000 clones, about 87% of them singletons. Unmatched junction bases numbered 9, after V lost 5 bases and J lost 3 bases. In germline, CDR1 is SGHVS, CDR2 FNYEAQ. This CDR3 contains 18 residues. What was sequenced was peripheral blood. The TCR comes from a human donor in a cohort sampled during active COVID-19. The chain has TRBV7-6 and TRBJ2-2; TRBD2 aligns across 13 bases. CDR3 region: CASSLGLAGSGDTGELFF. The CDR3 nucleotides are TGTGCCAGCAGCCTGGGACTAGCGGGGAGTGGGGACACCGGGGAGCTGTTTTTT. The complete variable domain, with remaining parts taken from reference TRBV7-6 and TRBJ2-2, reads GAGVSQSPRYKVTKRGQDVALRCDPISGHVSLYWYRQALGQGPEFLTYFNYEAQQDKSGLPNDRFSAERPEGSISTLTIQRTEQRDSAMYRCASSLGLAGSGDTGELFFGEGSRLTVL.